A selection of T cell receptor beta chains follows, all from one sample in a study of CD8 T cells in ankylosing spondylitis. TCRdb analysed the 5' RACE reads with MiXCR anew, one entry per CDR3 protein. The sample includes 300,000 to 400,000 distinct CDR3 sequences, roughly 10% of them seen just once. The sample taken for sequencing was blood, either unsorted or a sorted T cell fraction (not recorded which). These receptors all come from a female donor with ankylosing spondylitis or in good health (not recorded which). Each CDR3 is given with its conserved first and last residue. Each record gives: D gene, J gene, V gene, clone size, CDR3 protein, CDR3 DNA. D genes are given only for firm matches. Clone size, where shown, is once, few, many, or a class for clones that have expanded.

d_gene: NA; j_gene: TRBJ2-6; v_gene: TRBV7-2; abundance: many; CDR3aa: CASSLLHGALPSVLTF; CDR3nt: TGTGCCAGCAGCCTACTGCACGGAGCTCTTCCCAGCGTCCTGACTTTC
d_gene: NA; j_gene: TRBJ1-2; v_gene: TRBV6-1; abundance: many; CDR3aa: CASSVQGCYGYTF; CDR3nt: TGTGCCAGCAGTGTACAGGGATGCTATGGCTACACCTTC
d_gene: NA; j_gene: TRBJ1-1; v_gene: TRBV12-3/TRBV12-4; abundance: many; CDR3aa: CASSRTRYTEAFF; CDR3nt: TGTGCCAGCAGCCGAACCAGATACACTGAAGCTTTCTTT
d_gene: NA; j_gene: TRBJ2-1; v_gene: TRBV7-2; abundance: many; CDR3aa: CASSQIASSYNEQFF; CDR3nt: TGTGCCAGCAGCCAAATAGCGAGCTCCTACAATGAGCAGTTCTTC
d_gene: TRBD1; j_gene: TRBJ1-5; v_gene: TRBV6-1; abundance: many; CDR3aa: CASSQGQLSNQPQHF; CDR3nt: TGTGCCAGCAGTCAGGGACAGCTTAGCAATCAGCCCCAGCATTTT
d_gene: TRBD2; j_gene: TRBJ2-1; v_gene: TRBV18; abundance: many; CDR3aa: CASSPSSGSSYNEQFF; CDR3nt: TGTGCCAGCTCACCAAGCAGCGGGAGCTCCTACAATGAGCAGTTCTTC
d_gene: NA; j_gene: TRBJ1-5; v_gene: TRBV28; abundance: many; CDR3aa: CASSRVQGMGGQPQHF; CDR3nt: TGTGCCAGCAGTAGAGTCCAGGGGATGGGGGGTCAGCCCCAGCATTTT
d_gene: NA; j_gene: TRBJ2-1; v_gene: TRBV12-3/TRBV12-4; abundance: many; CDR3aa: CASRPPPGTPNEQFF; CDR3nt: TGTGCCAGCAGACCCCCCCCCGGGACACCCAATGAGCAGTTCTTC
d_gene: NA; j_gene: TRBJ2-1; v_gene: TRBV7-2; abundance: NA; CDR3aa: CASSVGDSYNEQFF; CDR3nt: TGTGCCAGCAGCGTGGGGGATTCCTACAATGAGCAGTTCTTC
d_gene: TRBD1; j_gene: TRBJ2-7; v_gene: TRBV5-1; abundance: NA; CDR3aa: CASSKTGGISYEQYF; CDR3nt: TGCGCCAGCAGCAAAACAGGGGGCATATCCTACGAGCAGTACTTC
d_gene: NA; j_gene: TRBJ2-1; v_gene: TRBV7-2; abundance: many; CDR3aa: CASSFPPEPSYNEQFF; CDR3nt: TGTGCCAGCAGCTTTCCCCCGGAGCCCTCCTACAATGAGCAGTTCTTC
d_gene: NA; j_gene: TRBJ2-3; v_gene: TRBV12-3/TRBV12-4; abundance: many; CDR3aa: CASSPDSRTDTQYF; CDR3nt: TGTGCCAGCAGTCCGGACAGTCGCACAGATACGCAGTATTTT
d_gene: NA; j_gene: TRBJ2-2; v_gene: TRBV6-5; abundance: many; CDR3aa: CASSYSAYTGELFF; CDR3nt: TGTGCCAGCAGTTACTCGGCCTACACCGGGGAGCTGTTTTTT
d_gene: TRBD1; j_gene: TRBJ1-4; v_gene: TRBV28; abundance: NA; CDR3aa: CASRIVSRGLATNEKLFF; CDR3nt: TGTGCCAGCCGTATTGTCTCTAGGGGGCTTGCAACTAATGAAAAACTGTTTTTT
d_gene: NA; j_gene: TRBJ1-6; v_gene: TRBV6-1; abundance: few; CDR3aa: CASRPPGVSPLHF; CDR3nt: TGTGCCAGCAGACCCCCGGGAGTCTCACCCCTCCACTTT
d_gene: TRBD1; j_gene: TRBJ1-2; v_gene: TRBV5-1; abundance: many; CDR3aa: CASSSMTGNYGYTF; CDR3nt: TGCGCCAGCAGCTCGATGACAGGGAACTATGGCTACACCTTC
d_gene: TRBD1; j_gene: TRBJ2-7; v_gene: TRBV3-1; abundance: NA; CDR3aa: CASSHARQGANEQYF; CDR3nt: TGTGCCAGCAGCCATGCAAGACAGGGGGCGAACGAGCAGTACTTC
d_gene: NA; j_gene: TRBJ1-6; v_gene: TRBV7-2; abundance: NA; CDR3aa: CASSSFAGSAYNSPLHF; CDR3nt: TGTGCCAGCAGCTCATTCGCGGGCAGCGCCTATAATTCACCCCTCCACTTT
d_gene: TRBD2; j_gene: TRBJ2-1; v_gene: TRBV3-1; abundance: once; CDR3aa: CASTPPGGLAGYNEQFF; CDR3nt: TGTGCCAGCACCCCGCCAGGTGGACTAGCGGGCTACAATGAGCAGTTCTTC
d_gene: TRBD1; j_gene: TRBJ2-7; v_gene: TRBV15; abundance: many; CDR3aa: CATSRGDRAYEQYF; CDR3nt: TGTGCCACCAGCAGGGGGGACAGGGCCTACGAGCAGTACTTC
d_gene: TRBD1; j_gene: TRBJ2-5; v_gene: TRBV6-1; abundance: many; CDR3aa: CASTLRTGIGTQYF; CDR3nt: TGTGCCAGCACCCTGAGGACAGGGATTGGGACCCAGTACTTC
d_gene: TRBD2; j_gene: TRBJ2-1; v_gene: TRBV20-1; abundance: few; CDR3aa: CSARQPGLAERYEQFF; CDR3nt: TGCAGTGCTAGACAACCGGGACTAGCGGAAAGGTATGAGCAGTTCTTC
d_gene: TRBD2; j_gene: TRBJ2-1; v_gene: TRBV5-1; abundance: few; CDR3aa: CASSHYPSGSQSEQFF; CDR3nt: TGCGCCAGCAGCCACTACCCTAGCGGGAGTCAGAGTGAGCAGTTCTTC
d_gene: NA; j_gene: TRBJ2-7; v_gene: TRBV6-2/TRBV6-3; abundance: many; CDR3aa: CASSYSLANEQYF; CDR3nt: TGTGCCAGCAGTTACTCCCTAGCCAACGAGCAGTACTTC
d_gene: NA; j_gene: TRBJ1-6; v_gene: TRBV9; abundance: many; CDR3aa: CASSLGWSAYNSPLHF; CDR3nt: TGTGCCAGCAGCCTTGGGTGGAGCGCCTATAATTCACCCCTCCACTTT
d_gene: NA; j_gene: TRBJ1-1; v_gene: TRBV5-1; abundance: many; CDR3aa: CASSQQPPTGGGANTEAFF; CDR3nt: TGCGCCAGCAGCCAACAACCCCCGACGGGAGGGGGTGCGAACACTGAAGCTTTCTTT
d_gene: NA; j_gene: TRBJ2-3; v_gene: TRBV5-1; abundance: NA; CDR3aa: CASSLGRQQQTDTQYF; CDR3nt: TGCGCCAGCAGCTTGGGTCGGCAGCAGCAAACAGATACGCAGTATTTT
d_gene: TRBD1; j_gene: TRBJ2-1; v_gene: TRBV20-1; abundance: many; CDR3aa: CSARSTGGNDNEQFF; CDR3nt: TGCAGTGCTAGATCGACAGGGGGAAATGACAATGAGCAGTTCTTC
d_gene: NA; j_gene: TRBJ2-7; v_gene: TRBV20-1; abundance: few; CDR3aa: CSAGLRARSYEQYF; CDR3nt: TGCAGTGCTGGGTTAAGGGCCCGATCCTACGAGCAGTACTTC
d_gene: TRBD1; j_gene: TRBJ1-1; v_gene: TRBV12-3/TRBV12-4; abundance: many; CDR3aa: CASSFRQGVAGTEAFF; CDR3nt: TGTGCCAGCAGTTTTCGACAGGGGGTAGCGGGCACTGAAGCTTTCTTT
d_gene: TRBD1; j_gene: TRBJ2-3; v_gene: TRBV5-1; abundance: many; CDR3aa: CASSLRGLITDTQYF; CDR3nt: TGCGCCAGCAGCTTAAGGGGGCTAATCACAGATACGCAGTATTTT
d_gene: TRBD1; j_gene: TRBJ2-2; v_gene: TRBV9; abundance: NA; CDR3aa: CASSATQRQGSTGELFF; CDR3nt: TGTGCCAGCAGCGCCACGCAAAGACAGGGTAGCACCGGGGAGCTGTTTTTT
d_gene: TRBD2; j_gene: TRBJ2-4; v_gene: TRBV5-1; abundance: NA; CDR3aa: CASSLAHGSSGGQNIQYF; CDR3nt: TGCGCCAGCAGCTTGGCCCACGGGTCTAGCGGGGGGCAAAACATTCAGTACTTC
d_gene: TRBD1; j_gene: TRBJ1-5; v_gene: TRBV20-1; abundance: many; CDR3aa: CSARGRQGVAQPQHF; CDR3nt: TGCAGTGCTAGAGGCCGACAGGGAGTAGCTCAGCCCCAGCATTTT
d_gene: NA; j_gene: TRBJ2-3; v_gene: TRBV7-9; abundance: NA; CDR3aa: CASSPDNGADTQYF; CDR3nt: TGTGCCAGCAGCCCCGACAACGGGGCAGATACGCAGTATTTT
d_gene: NA; j_gene: TRBJ2-1; v_gene: TRBV6-2/TRBV6-3; abundance: NA; CDR3aa: CASSYWEGGKYNEQFF; CDR3nt: TGTGCCAGCAGTTACTGGGAGGGGGGGAAGTACAATGAGCAGTTCTTC
d_gene: NA; j_gene: TRBJ2-7; v_gene: TRBV20-1; abundance: few; CDR3aa: CSARGGGSLYEQYF; CDR3nt: TGCAGTGCTAGGGGGGGCGGTAGCTTGTACGAGCAGTACTTC
d_gene: TRBD2; j_gene: TRBJ2-3; v_gene: TRBV11-2; abundance: NA; CDR3aa: CASSSLLTSGRTSMRNTQYF; CDR3nt: TGTGCCAGCAGCTCGTTGTTAACTAGCGGGAGGACCTCAATGAGGAATACGCAGTATTTT
d_gene: NA; j_gene: TRBJ1-4; v_gene: TRBV3-1; abundance: few; CDR3aa: CASSQPGVTNEKLFF; CDR3nt: TGTGCCAGCAGCCAACCCGGCGTAACTAATGAAAAACTGTTTTTT
d_gene: NA; j_gene: TRBJ2-6; v_gene: TRBV20-1; abundance: many; CDR3aa: CSAAENSGANVLTF; CDR3nt: TGCAGTGCTGCCGAGAACTCTGGGGCCAACGTCCTGACTTTC
d_gene: TRBD2; j_gene: TRBJ2-1; v_gene: TRBV28; abundance: many; CDR3aa: CASSPQGLAGSYNEQFF; CDR3nt: TGTGCCAGCAGTCCCCAGGGGCTAGCGGGGTCTTACAATGAGCAGTTCTTC
d_gene: NA; j_gene: TRBJ2-1; v_gene: TRBV6-6; abundance: many; CDR3aa: CASRPPAGNEQFF; CDR3nt: TGTGCCAGCAGGCCCCCGGCGGGTAATGAGCAGTTCTTC
d_gene: NA; j_gene: TRBJ2-3; v_gene: TRBV28; abundance: many; CDR3aa: CASSNTRPEGTDTQYF; CDR3nt: TGTGCCAGCAGTAACACCCGCCCAGAGGGCACAGATACGCAGTATTTT
d_gene: NA; j_gene: TRBJ2-5; v_gene: TRBV6-2/TRBV6-3; abundance: NA; CDR3aa: CASSRRNQETQYF; CDR3nt: TGTGCCAGCAGCCGGAGAAATCAAGAGACCCAGTACTTC
d_gene: TRBD2; j_gene: TRBJ2-7; v_gene: TRBV20-1; abundance: NA; CDR3aa: CSALTSAFTYEQYF; CDR3nt: TGCAGTGCCCTGACTAGCGCGTTTACCTACGAGCAGTACTTC
d_gene: NA; j_gene: TRBJ2-5; v_gene: TRBV30; abundance: NA; CDR3aa: CAWSRTQNQETQYF; CDR3nt: TGTGCCTGGAGTCGGACTCAGAACCAAGAGACCCAGTACTTC
d_gene: NA; j_gene: TRBJ2-2; v_gene: TRBV20-1; abundance: few; CDR3aa: CSARPTGRLTGELFF; CDR3nt: TGCAGTGCTAGGCCCACGGGACGCCTCACCGGGGAGCTGTTTTTT
d_gene: NA; j_gene: TRBJ2-1; v_gene: TRBV3-1; abundance: NA; CDR3aa: CASCPLGRVDLPNEQFF; CDR3nt: TGTGCCTCCTGCCCCCTAGGTAGGGTAGATCTCCCCAATGAGCAGTTCTTC
d_gene: TRBD1; j_gene: TRBJ1-6; v_gene: TRBV5-5; abundance: many; CDR3aa: CASSPKTGPYNSPLHF; CDR3nt: TGTGCCAGCAGCCCTAAGACAGGGCCGTATAATTCACCCCTCCACTTT
d_gene: NA; j_gene: TRBJ2-5; v_gene: TRBV5-1; abundance: many; CDR3aa: CASSVPGNLETQYF; CDR3nt: TGCGCCAGCAGCGTGCCAGGGAATTTGGAGACCCAGTACTTC